This TCR beta chain derives from a study of early T cells in non-severe SARS-CoV-2 infection. For the study at large: It was bulk RNA from unsorted whole blood that was sequenced, and the chains were unpaired. Findings and caveats of the study: Anti-spike CD8 responses were favored in VDJdb matching, and private and CD4 specificities were missed.

A remark on this clonotype: What it recognizes is unknown.

The CDR3 runs to 13 residues. Trimming stripped 5 bases from V and 5 bases from J, with 12 bases between. Each cDNA molecule carried a unique molecular identifier. A single record per CDR3 protein comes from TCRdb applying MiXCR to the 5' RACE reads. The profile shows 35,000 to 40,000 distinct CDR3 sequences, 5.8% of them singletons. The origin of this receptor is an adult who was a healthcare worker with PCR-confirmed SARS-CoV-2 infection or an uninfected control (not recorded which). V usage is TRBV12-3 or TRBV12-4 and J usage is TRBJ1-2; no definite D call. Material: whole blood. This CDR3 is CASSTVGVYGYTF. In DNA form, the CDR3 reads TGTGCCAGCAGTACCGTCGGGGTATATGGCTACACCTTC.